Below, 19 T cell receptor beta chains from the same sample are listed, as sequenced in a study of identical twins. MiXCR, applied by TCRdb to the 5' RACE reads, yields one record per CDR3 protein. The repertoire holds 400,000 to 550,000 distinct CDR3 sequences, with approximately 14% as singletons. The same sample was also used in a study of yellow fever vaccine responses in identical twins.

Sequencing was performed on CD4+ T cells sorted from blood. The receptors shown here come from a woman in her late teens or twenties in good health.

This clonotype was picked up many times. This chain connects TRBV5-1 to TRBJ2-7; D is unresolved. CDR1 and CDR2 (germline): SGHRS, YFSETQ. V lost 2 bases, J lost 2 bases, and 14 bases lay in between. This CDR3 has 15 amino acids. CDR3 in amino acids: CASSFGNKRTYEQYF. The CDR3 DNA is TGCGCCAGCAGCTTTGGGAATAAGCGAACCTACGAGCAGTACTTC.

The sample holds a few counts of this clonotype. This chain uses TRBV11-2 with TRBJ2-3, with 9 bases that match TRBD2. The junction had 9 bases not matched to a gene; V was cut back by 5 bases and J by 3 bases. This CDR3 is built from 16 residues. Per germline, CDR1 SGHAT and CDR2 FQNNGV. The CDR3 DNA sequence: TGTGCCAGCAGCCCGTATAGCGGGAGAGGTACAGATACGCAGTATTTT. Protein sequence: CASSPYSGRGTDTQYF.

The chain links TRBV5-1 to TRBJ2-7, with TRBD2 matching over 16 bases. The CDR3 runs 15 residues. The V gene's germline CDR1 is SGHRS and CDR2 YFSETQ. With V trimmed by 4 bases and J by 5 bases, 3 bases remained unmatched. CDR3 nucleotides: TGCGCCAGCAGCGAGGGACTAGCGGGGGGGCACGAGCAGTACTTC. Its translation is CASSEGLAGGHEQYF. The complete variable domain, with remaining parts taken from reference TRBV5-1 and TRBJ2-7, reads KAGVTQTPRYLIKTRGQQVTLSCSPISGHRSVSWYQQTPGQGLQFLFEYFSETQRNKGNFPGRFSGRQFSNSRSEMNVSTLELGDSALYLCASSEGLAGGHEQYFGPGTRLTVT.

This clonotype was counted a few times. The chain links TRBV24-1 to TRBJ2-5; no clear D gene. The CDR3 extends over 14 amino acids. Trimming took 3 bases from V and 1 from J, leaving 8 bases between them. Germline lookup yields CDR1 KGHDR and CDR2 SFDVKD. The CDR3 bases are TGTGCCACCAGTGATCCACAGAGCCAAGAGACCCAGTACTTC. Translation gives CATSDPQSQETQYF.

Note on this clonotype: Germline is not matched at one junction end, which may reflect a read error. The chain couples TRBV12-3 or TRBV12-4 to TRBJ2-7, with TRBD2 identical over 11 bases. The CDR3 consists of 16 residues. CDR3 residues: CASSLGTSGVSYEQYF. CDR3 DNA sequence: TGTGCCAGCAGCTTAGGGACTAGCGGAGTTTCCTACGAGCAGTACTTC.

A few counts support this clonotype. V gene TRBV6-5 combines with J gene TRBJ2-5; 7 nucleotides align to TRBD2. The CDR3 contains 17 residues. The germline V gene encodes CDR1 MNHEY and CDR2 SVGAGI. The junction had 10 bases not matched to a gene; V was cut back by 2 bases and J by 1 base. CDR3 protein: CASSYPSVQRGQETQYF. The CDR3 bases are TGTGCCAGCAGTTACCCCTCCGTGCAGCGGGGCCAAGAGACCCAGTACTTC.

The CDR3 bases are TGTGCCAGCAGCTTAGCATTAGGGAAAGAGACCCAGTACTTC. Amino acids: CASSLALGKETQYF. The J gene is TRBJ2-5, the V gene TRBV7-2; D not certain. Germline CDR1 and CDR2: SGHTA and FQGNSA. The CDR3 is made up of 14 amino acids. V was clipped by 0 bases and J by 3 bases, with 8 bases between them. The whole variable domain, remainder taken from reference TRBV7-2 and TRBJ2-5, is GAGVSQSPSNKVTEKGKDVELRCDPISGHTALYWYRQSLGQGLEFLIYFQGNSAPDKSGLPSDRFSAERTGGSVSTLTIQRTQQEDSAVYLCASSLALGKETQYFGPGTRLLVL.

The V and J genes are TRBV6-1 and TRBJ1-5; 11 bases are a match to TRBD1. The V segment lost 6 bases and the J segment 6 bases; nucleotides outside the gene matches: 10. The CDR3 loop spans 16 amino acids. The V gene's germline CDR1 is MNHNS and CDR2 SASEGT. Here the CDR3 reads CASRPPGTGGSQPQHF. The CDR3 DNA is TGTGCCAGCAGACCACCTGGGACAGGGGGTAGTCAGCCCCAGCATTTT.

This chain links TRBV28 with TRBJ2-4, with D maybe TRBD2 (6 bases). The length of the CDR3 is 16 residues. Germline assignment: CDR1 MDHEN and CDR2 SYDVKM. V lost 5 bases to trimming and J lost 2 bases, with 16 bases between them. In DNA form, the CDR3 reads TGTGCCAGCAGTCGGAGGAGGGATAGTTCCAAAAACATTCAGTACTTC. It encodes CASSRRRDSSKNIQYF.

The chain joins TRBV11-1 to TRBJ2-7, with 8 bases fitting TRBD2. J lost 4 bases, V lost 4 bases, and 18 bases had no gene match. This CDR3 has 18 residues. The germline V gene has CDR1 SGHAT and CDR2 FQDESV (reference sequence). As DNA, the CDR3 is TGTGCCAGCAGCTCCCCCTCCCGGGGAAGCGGGAGTCGGTACGAGCAGTACTTC. Its protein is CASSSPSRGSGSRYEQYF.

In its sample, this clonotype was seen a few times. The chain carries TRBV20-1 and TRBJ2-3; 13 nucleotides line up with TRBD2. With 2 bases clipped from V and 4 bases from J, the junction kept 6 bases outside the gene matches. Looked up from germline, CDR1 is DFQATT and CDR2 is SNEGSKA (reference sequence). This CDR3 region has 16 residues. CDR3 DNA: TGCAGTGCTAGAAGGACTAGCGGGAGTATGGCAGATACGCAGTATTTT. Protein product: CSARRTSGSMADTQYF.

In this sample, this clonotype turned up many times. The chain has TRBV3-1 and TRBJ1-1, with D unclear. This CDR3 spans 14 amino acids. V was shortened by 1 base and J by 4 bases, with 10 bases between the two germline ends. Germline CDR1 and CDR2: LGHDT and YNNKEL (reference sequence). The CDR3 DNA is TGTGCCAGCAGCCAAGGAACTGGAGTCACTGAAGCTTTCTTT. It translates to CASSQGTGVTEAFF. Looking up the rest from reference TRBV3-1 and TRBJ1-1 gives the full variable domain: DTAVSQTPKYLVTQMGNDKSIKCEQNLGHDTMYWYKQDSKKFLKIMFSYNNKELIINETVPNRFSPKSPDKAHLNLHINSLELGDSAVYFCASSQGTGVTEAFFGQGTRLTVV.

Ten or more counts support this clonotype. The rearrangement joins TRBV5-6 to TRBJ2-2, with 8 bases aligning to TRBD2. The CDR3 is 16 amino acids. Unmatched junction bases numbered 5, after V lost 4 bases and J lost 0 bases. Germline CDR1 reads SGHDT; CDR2 reads YYEEEE. CDR3 DNA: TGTGCCAGCAGCCAATTGGGACTAGCGAACACCGGGGAGCTGTTTTTT. It is translated as CASSQLGLANTGELFF. Based on the CDR3 plus reference TRBV5-6 and TRBJ2-2, the full variable domain is DAGVTQSPTHLIKTRGQQVTLRCSPKSGHDTVSWYQQALGQGPQFIFQYYEEEERQRGNFPDRFSGHQFPNYSSELNVNALLLGDSALYLCASSQLGLANTGELFFGEGSRLTVL.

The chain carries TRBV24-1 and TRBJ1-2; 7 nucleotides agree with TRBD1. This CDR3 region has 14 residues. The V gene's germline CDR1 is KGHDR and CDR2 SFDVKD. V dropped 5 bases and J dropped 7; count of bases not matched to a gene: 9. CDR3 region: CATSGGTAEGGYTF. As DNA, the CDR3 is TGTGCCACCAGTGGCGGGACAGCGGAGGGTGGCTACACCTTC.

This clonotype showed up just a few times. This chain connects TRBV10-3 to TRBJ2-1; 8 nucleotides match TRBD2. CDR1 is ENHRY, CDR2 SYGVKD, per germline. J lost 4 bases, V lost 2 bases, and 1 base had no gene match. This CDR3 has 14 amino acids. The DNA of the CDR3 is TGTGCCATCAGTGAGGGACTAGCATACAATGAGCAGTTCTTC. Encoded protein: CAISEGLAYNEQFF.

This clonotype was detected many times. The chain is built from TRBV27 and TRBJ1-1; a possible D gene is TRBD1 (6 bases). Per the germline V gene, CDR1 is MNHEY and CDR2 is SMNVEV (reference sequence). The CDR3 spans 11 residues. V lost 6 bases, J lost 10 bases, and 12 bases lay in between. In DNA, the CDR3 is TGTGCCAGCAGCGAAGGGGGGCGAGCTTTCTTT. Its protein is CASSEGGRAFF.

This clonotype was picked up a small number of times. The rearrangement joins TRBV4-3 to TRBJ2-7; 12 bases align to TRBD2. Trimming cost V 1 base and J 3 bases; bases outside gene matches: 13. The V gene's germline CDR1 is LGHNA and CDR2 YSLEER. The CDR3 spans 19 residues. CDR3 region: CASSQAYGGLAGSYYEQYF. In nucleotides, the CDR3 is TGCGCCAGCAGCCAAGCTTACGGGGGACTAGCGGGTTCCTACTACGAGCAGTACTTC.

CDR3 coding DNA: TGTGCCAGCAGTCCTACAGGGAGAACCACCGGGGAGCTGTTTTTT. Protein sequence: CASSPTGRTTGELFF. V and J are TRBV12-3 or TRBV12-4 and TRBJ2-2; maybe TRBD1 (6 bases). V was clipped by 5 bases and J by 4 bases, with 14 bases between them. The CDR3 sequence is 15 residues long.

This clonotype was detected a few times. This rearrangement joins TRBV7-9 to TRBJ1-1; D possibly corresponds to TRBD1 (5 bases). Per germline, CDR1 SEHNR and CDR2 FQNEAQ (reference sequence). The CDR3 covers 16 residues. The V and J ends lost 8 bases and 5 bases respectively, with 24 bases between them. The CDR3 DNA reads as TGTGCCAGCGCCAAACACAAATTCCAGGAGGGGACTGAAGCTTTCTTT. Translation: CASAKHKFQEGTEAFF.